Listed below are T cell receptor beta chains from one sample, sequenced in a study of a mutant IDH1 vaccine in newly diagnosed glioma. The table came from immunoSEQ multiplex PCR; TCRdb's copy has only in-frame clones and leaves some out. The sample has under 60,000 clones, around three quarters seen once; the top ten hold 4.9%. Antigen specificity for these receptors is unknown. The material was PBMCs, obtained from a glioma patient whose treatment included an IDH1 peptide vaccine. The receptors here all came from a woman between 35 and 50 years old with glioma. Some clones in this sample may be carry-over from other donors' samples. The conserved cysteine and the conserved F or W are not part of the CDR3 here. D genes are given only for firm matches.

v_gene: TRBV7-8; d_gene: .; len: 12; CDR3aa: ASRDRVSTDTQY
v_gene: TRBV7-6; d_gene: .; len: 12; CDR3aa: ASSNRQAGGGYT
v_gene: TRBV13; d_gene: .; len: 15; CDR3aa: ASSLRSGRISGNTIY
v_gene: TRBV27; d_gene: .; len: 11; CDR3aa: ASRVSGANVLT
v_gene: TRBV5-6; d_gene: .; len: 12; CDR3aa: ASRPRGRAGELF
v_gene: TRBV6-1; d_gene: .; len: 9; CDR3aa: ASREPGPPY
v_gene: TRBV5-1; d_gene: .; len: 12; CDR3aa: ASSFRRGPDGYT
v_gene: TRBV7-9; d_gene: TRBD1; len: 12; CDR3aa: ASSWTGVLYGYT
v_gene: TRBV7-2; d_gene: TRBD2; len: 14; CDR3aa: ASSLSGGSSYNEQF
v_gene: TRBV18; d_gene: TRBD2; len: 14; CDR3aa: ASSPRLAGGQETQY
v_gene: TRBV5-4; d_gene: .; len: 10; CDR3aa: ASSFGNQPQH
v_gene: TRBV29-1; d_gene: .; len: 13; CDR3aa: SVEDRGGSGSGYT
v_gene: TRBV7-9; d_gene: TRBD2; len: 14; CDR3aa: ASSTRLAGGRETQY
v_gene: TRBV13; d_gene: .; len: 12; CDR3aa: ASSLGRATYEQY
v_gene: TRBV7-8; d_gene: TRBD2; len: 13; CDR3aa: ASSLAPLTSAEQY
v_gene: TRBV5-1; d_gene: .; len: 13; CDR3aa: ASSQEGVLNTEAF
v_gene: TRBV19; d_gene: TRBD1; len: 10; CDR3aa: ASRNRGKPQH
v_gene: TRBV19; d_gene: .; len: 11; CDR3aa: ASSSRGTGELF
v_gene: TRBV4-3; d_gene: .; len: 14; CDR3aa: ASSQGISRSNTEAF
v_gene: TRBV5-1; d_gene: .; len: 14; CDR3aa: ASSLDSPASGNTIY
v_gene: TRBV19; d_gene: .; len: 13; CDR3aa: ASSASREGNSPLH
v_gene: TRBV30; d_gene: .; len: 17; CDR3aa: AWSAPYSGARVKGNTIY